Described below is a single T cell receptor (beta chain) sequence and its context. The CDR3 is 15 amino acids. From germline, CDR1 is MNHNS and CDR2 SASEGT. Trimming took 6 bases from V and 4 from J; bases not matched to a gene: 6. These data come from a study of cytomegalovirus exposure and HLA in healthy donors. In the PCR, 60 Vbeta and 13 Jbeta primers were used. Assay: immunoSEQ multiplex PCR; the TCRdb copy retains only in-frame clones and omits some. The sample shows 100,000 or so clones, nearly 85% of them seen only once. V is TRBV6-1 and J is TRBJ2-1, with 10 bases aligning to TRBD1. The sample comprised PBMCs. The clonotype was recovered from a man aged 18-30 years in good health and CMV-seronegative. CDR3 sequence reads: CASSSGQGVYNEQFF. The CDR3 coding sequence is TGTGCCAGCAGCAGCGGACAGGGGGTATACAATGAGCAGTTCTTC.